This TCR beta chain was observed in a study of CD8+ T cells in alopecia areata. The CDR3 spans 12 residues. Germline CDR1 and CDR2: MDHEN and SYDVKM. The V end lost 7 bases, the J end lost 6 bases, and 9 bases lay between the germline ends. Investigators isolated RNA and reverse transcribed it into cDNA to act as the sequencing template. Sequenced by immunoSEQ multiplex PCR; TCRdb stores in-frame clones only, minus some. The sample includes some 120,000 clones, less than 50% of them seen just once. The TCR originated in a human donor with alopecia areata. Material: NKG2D-low CD8+ T cells sorted from blood. This chain uses TRBV28 with TRBJ2-2; D is ambiguous. The CDR3 region is CASTGPPGELFF. The CDR3 DNA reads as TGTGCCAGCACTGGACCTCCCGGGGAGCTGTTTTTT.